This entry describes one T cell receptor beta chain. Its antigen is not identified. It was with 60 Vbeta and 13 Jbeta primers that the PCR ran. In the original processing: An analysis performed later counted 70 million to 90 million unique TCR beta chains (around 10 million of them shared). The table came from immunoSEQ multiplex PCR; TCRdb's copy has only in-frame clones and leaves some out. D and trimming were read from the DNA, whereas the V and J calls and clone size are those reported in that table. The table includes tens of thousands of clones, 75% to 85% detected once. The data were taken from a study of cytomegalovirus exposure and HLA in healthy donors. At the level of the study: As released early, the data held around 80 million unique TCRs from HLA-typed donors. Study results and limitations: According to a later analysis, most TCR beta chains associated with CMV appeared HLA-restricted. For TCR beta chains, V- and J-gene trimming was later linked to a missense DCLRE1C variant.

CDR1 and CDR2 (germline): MNHEY, SVGAGI. This CDR3 region has 13 residues. The J segment lost 7 bases and the V segment lost 6 bases, leaving 5 bases of the junction unmatched. Sequencing was done on a sample of PBMCs. This sequence joins TRBV6-5 and TRBJ1-5, with TRBD1 matching over 8 bases. The TCR originated in a man aged 45-65 years in good health and CMV-seropositive. The CDR3 bases are TGTGCCAGCAGACAGGGGGGTGCACAGCCCCAGCATTTT. Protein sequence: CASRQGGAQPQHF.